These T cell receptor beta chains were read from a single sample in a study of T cells in narcolepsy. Measured with immunoSEQ multiplex PCR; TCRdb has only the in-frame clones, and not every one. The sample lists approximately 32,000 clones, roughly four fifths occurring once. The sample was CD45RA- memory CD4+ T cells from PBMCs. Every receptor here comes from a human donor with narcolepsy. The conserved cysteine and the conserved F or W are not part of the CDR3 here. The D gene is left open where the match is weak.

V	J	D	CDR3
TRBV6-1	.	.	ASSPSYEQY
TRBV18	TRBJ1-6	TRBD1	ASSPPGQFSPLH
TRBV29-1	TRBJ1-1	.	SAGARAENTEAF
TRBV5-1	TRBJ2-4	TRBD2	ASSLRNHRVSTSGGAKNIQY
TRBV19	TRBJ2-1	.	ASSIDSSPIPEQF
TRBV5-1	TRBJ2-1	.	ASSLRSDGEQF
TRBV9	TRBJ2-6	TRBD1	ASSAGTAISGANVLT
TRBV28	TRBJ1-2	.	ASSFTRNRYT
TRBV5-1	TRBJ2-3	.	ASSLATDTQY
TRBV7-9	TRBJ1-1	.	ASSLAAGGTEAF
TRBV4-1	TRBJ1-1	.	ASSQGTGLRGAF
TRBV25-1	TRBJ1-6	.	ASSEGGGGGNSPLH
TRBV28	TRBJ2-6	TRBD1	ASSKTGGSSGANVLT
TRBV6-1	TRBJ2-7	.	ASNQRGTYEQY
TRBV5-4	TRBJ1-1	TRBD1	ASSLARGGEAF
TRBV4-2	TRBJ1-4	TRBD1	ASSQPDRGATNEKLF
TRBV5-4	TRBJ1-1	.	ASSLDGVLSTEAF
TRBV28	TRBJ2-7	.	ASSDDYEQY
TRBV30	TRBJ2-4	.	AWSRTVAKNIQY
TRBV6-5	TRBJ1-6	TRBD1	ASRQGYNSPLH
TRBV28	TRBJ1-5	.	ASSAWHGSNQPQH
TRBV30	TRBJ2-2	.	AWSEAGELF
TRBV19	TRBJ1-1	TRBD1	ASNRPGQGYTEAF